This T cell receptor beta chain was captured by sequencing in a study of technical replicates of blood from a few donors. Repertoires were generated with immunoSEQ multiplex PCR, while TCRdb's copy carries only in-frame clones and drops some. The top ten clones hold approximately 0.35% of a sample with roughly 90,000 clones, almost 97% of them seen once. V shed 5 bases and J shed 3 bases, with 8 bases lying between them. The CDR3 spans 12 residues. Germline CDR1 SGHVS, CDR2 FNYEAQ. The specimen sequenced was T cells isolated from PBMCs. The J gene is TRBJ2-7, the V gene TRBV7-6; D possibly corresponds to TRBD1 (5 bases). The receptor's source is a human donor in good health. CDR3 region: CASSTTDYEQYF. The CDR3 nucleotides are TGTGCCAGCAGCACGACAGACTACGAGCAGTACTTC.